The clone carrying this T cell receptor beta chain was detected only once. No antigen is known for it. This sample was included in a study of cytomegalovirus exposure and HLA in healthy donors. The length of the CDR3 is 14 residues. Losses at the gene ends were 2 bases for V and 7 bases for J; bases not matched to a gene: 3. Germline CDR1 is SGHTA and CDR2 is FQGNSA. Primers: 60 Vbeta forward and 13 Jbeta reverse. Measured with immunoSEQ multiplex PCR; TCRdb has only the in-frame clones, and not every one. The sample consists of around 70,000 clones, roughly 70% of them appearing once. Findings of the study overall: There were some V segments, including TRBV6-2 and TRBV6-3, excluded as indistinguishable. For presence/absence analyses, sequencing depth was assumed to be roughly uniform across donors. Common viral pathogens seemed, in a later analysis, to connect with several of the most significant clusters.

The sequence was obtained from a man between 65 and 85 years old in good health and CMV-seronegative. The gene calls are TRBV7-2 and TRBJ1-4, with TRBD1 identical over 8 bases. The sequenced sample was PBMCs. The CDR3, as DNA: TGTGCCAGCAGCTTACAGGGGGCCGGTGAAAAACTGTTTTTT. This translates into CASSLQGAGEKLFF.